This TCR beta chain was identified during a study of blood T cell repertoires in COVID-19 (dated by TCRdb to 2019 to 2021). Looking at the study overall: Collaborator samples came from the United States, Italy and Spain and covered acute and convalescent phases of COVID-19. The prospective study material was composed of cDNA or gDNA derived from T cells, B-cell-depleted T cells, or PBMCs. Deeply sampled blood TCRbeta repertoires from subjects exposed to, actively infected with, or recovered from COVID-19 were included in the dataset. The repertoires were released in a freely available public database intended as a resource for research on the immune response to SARS-CoV-2. Samples were obtained from the ongoing ImmuneRACE study (first 160 participants) and from 1,200 or so subjects provided by 6 global collaborators. The sample metadata nearly always contained a de-identified subject ID, COVID-19 status, age in years and sex. Where available, HLA class I and class II types were obtained from metadata supplied by the sample provider rather than from assay-based typing.

Results the study describes overall, beyond this receptor: Clinical and demographic metadata were provided uncurated, with the amount varying by source and participant.

TCRbeta CDR3 regions were amplified from genomic DNA by means of the immunoSEQ Assay, a bias-controlled multiplex PCR. On the study's bioinformatics: Nucleated cell counts per sample were estimated from amplification of reference gene primers within the assay. To quantify the absolute abundance of each unique TCRbeta CDR3 rearrangement, sequence reads were collapsed and filtered. For each sample, productive Simpson clonality was calculated as the square root of Simpson's diversity index across productive rearrangements. TCRdb holds this immuneACCESS table with in-frame rearrangements only. Some clones are missing; in checked studies, unresolved V genes explain under half, and the rest has no known cause. V and J calls and clone size are those listed in that table; D and trimming were worked out from the DNA. Counted in this sample were about 140,000 clones; around 80% of them appeared once. Jointly, the top ten make up just under 2% of the sample.

Including cysteine and phenylalanine, the CDR3 has 14 amino acids. CDR3 DNA is the only sequence kept; it has 42 bases, read in frame from the first base. At the junction V is shortened by 5 bases and J by 6 bases; bases outside the gene matches: 3. CDR1 and CDR2 are read off the germline V gene (reference sequence) as LNHNV and YYDKDF. About this clone: The specificity of this receptor is unknown. Base quality data are lacking; no much larger clone is found one base away.

Each collaborating institution followed its own protocols to collect whole blood in K2EDTA tubes. For TCRbeta analysis, collaborators shipped samples in one of three forms: frozen whole blood, isolated PBMCs, or DNA extracted from either of those sample types. Input material: peripheral blood. The chain is assembled from TRBV15 and TRBJ2-7; 14 bases in between match TRBD2. This TCR derives from a woman aged 60 to 75 with acute or convalescent COVID-19. The CDR3 protein: CATSGTSGSGEQYF. The nucleotides are TGTGCCACCAGCGGGACTAGCGGGAGCGGCGAGCAGTACTTC.